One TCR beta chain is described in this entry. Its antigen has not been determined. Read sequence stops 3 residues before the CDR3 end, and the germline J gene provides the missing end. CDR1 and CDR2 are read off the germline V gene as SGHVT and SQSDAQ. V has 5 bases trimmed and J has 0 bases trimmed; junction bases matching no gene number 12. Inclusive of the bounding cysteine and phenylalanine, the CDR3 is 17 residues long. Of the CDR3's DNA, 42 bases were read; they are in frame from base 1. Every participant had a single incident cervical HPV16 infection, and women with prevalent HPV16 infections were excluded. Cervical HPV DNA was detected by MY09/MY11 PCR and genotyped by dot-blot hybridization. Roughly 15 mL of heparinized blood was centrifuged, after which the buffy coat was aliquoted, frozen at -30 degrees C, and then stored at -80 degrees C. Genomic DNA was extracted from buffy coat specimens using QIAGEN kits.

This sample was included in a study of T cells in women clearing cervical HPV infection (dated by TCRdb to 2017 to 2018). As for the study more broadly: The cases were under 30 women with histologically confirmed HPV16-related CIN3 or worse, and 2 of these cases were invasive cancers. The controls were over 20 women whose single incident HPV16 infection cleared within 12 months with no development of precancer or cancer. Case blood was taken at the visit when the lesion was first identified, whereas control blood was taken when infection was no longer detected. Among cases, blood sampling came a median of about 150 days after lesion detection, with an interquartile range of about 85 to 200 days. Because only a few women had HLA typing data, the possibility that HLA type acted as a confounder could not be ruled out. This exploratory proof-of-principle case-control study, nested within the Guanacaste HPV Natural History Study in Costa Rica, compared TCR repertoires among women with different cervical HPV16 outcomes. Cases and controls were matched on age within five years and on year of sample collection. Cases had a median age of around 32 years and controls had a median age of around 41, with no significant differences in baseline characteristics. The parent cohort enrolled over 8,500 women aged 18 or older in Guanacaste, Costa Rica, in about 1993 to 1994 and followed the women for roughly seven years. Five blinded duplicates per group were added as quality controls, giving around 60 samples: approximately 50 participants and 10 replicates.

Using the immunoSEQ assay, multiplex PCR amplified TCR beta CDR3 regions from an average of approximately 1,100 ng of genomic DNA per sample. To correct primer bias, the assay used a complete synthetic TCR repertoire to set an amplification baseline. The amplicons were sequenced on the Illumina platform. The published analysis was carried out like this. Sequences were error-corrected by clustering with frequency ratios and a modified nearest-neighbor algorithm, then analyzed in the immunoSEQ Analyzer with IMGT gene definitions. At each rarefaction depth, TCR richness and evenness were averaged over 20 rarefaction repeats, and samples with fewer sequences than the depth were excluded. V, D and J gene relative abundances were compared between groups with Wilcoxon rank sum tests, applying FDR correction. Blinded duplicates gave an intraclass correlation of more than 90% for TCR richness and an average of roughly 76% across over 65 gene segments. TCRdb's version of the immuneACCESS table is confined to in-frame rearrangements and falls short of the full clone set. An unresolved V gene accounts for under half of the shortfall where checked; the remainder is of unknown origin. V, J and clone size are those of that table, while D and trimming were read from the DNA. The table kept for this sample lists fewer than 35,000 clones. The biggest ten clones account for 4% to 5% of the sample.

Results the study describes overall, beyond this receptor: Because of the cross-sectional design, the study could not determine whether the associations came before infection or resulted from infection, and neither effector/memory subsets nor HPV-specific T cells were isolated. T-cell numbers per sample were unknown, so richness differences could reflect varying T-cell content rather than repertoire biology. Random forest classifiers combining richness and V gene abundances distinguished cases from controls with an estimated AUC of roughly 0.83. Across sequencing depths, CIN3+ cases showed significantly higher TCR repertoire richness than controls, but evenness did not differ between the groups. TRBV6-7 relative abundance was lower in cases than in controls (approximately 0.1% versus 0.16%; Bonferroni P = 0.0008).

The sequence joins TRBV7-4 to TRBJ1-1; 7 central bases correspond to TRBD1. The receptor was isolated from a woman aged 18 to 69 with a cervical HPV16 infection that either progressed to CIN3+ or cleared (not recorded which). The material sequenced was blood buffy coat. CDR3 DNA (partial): TGTGCCAGCAGCCCTCCGGGACAGAGCCCAATGAACACTGAA. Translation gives CASSPPGQSPMNTE. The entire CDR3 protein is CASSPPGQSPMNTEAFF.